Shown below are 22 T cell receptor beta chains from a single sample sequenced in a study of PD-L1 blockade in urothelial cancer. Measured with immunoSEQ multiplex PCR; TCRdb has only the in-frame clones, and not every one. Of 38,000 or so clones detected, around 83% appear once; the ten largest clones hold approximately 15%. The specimen comprised PBMCs, sampled around atezolizumab (anti-PD-L1) treatment. These receptors all stem from a man aged 55 to 70 with urothelial cancer.

The rearrangement uses TRBV19 and TRBJ2-7, with 9 nucleotides matching TRBD1. This CDR3 spans 15 amino acids. Germline V lookup: CDR1 LNHDA, CDR2 SQIVND (reference sequence). V shed 7 bases and J 2 bases; nucleotides not matched to a gene: 9. Here the CDR3 reads CASTPGQGRPYEQYF. CDR3 DNA sequence: TGTGCCAGTACCCCGGGACAGGGAAGGCCCTACGAGCAGTACTTC.

The chain has TRBV19 and TRBJ2-4, with D perhaps matching TRBD1 (6 bases). The CDR3 is 16 residues long. Trimming removed 5 bases from V and 2 bases from J, with 16 bases in between. Germline V gene data show CDR1 as LNHDA and CDR2 as SQIVND (reference sequence). The CDR3 protein is CASSPEDSSTKNIQYF. CDR3 DNA: TGTGCCAGTAGTCCCGAGGACAGTTCCACCAAAAACATTCAGTACTTC.

This clone has ten or more counts. The chain has TRBV10-2 and TRBJ2-3; 8 bases are a match to TRBD1. CDR3 length: 13 residues. Looked up from germline, CDR1 is WSHSY and CDR2 is SAAADI. Trimming at V came to 6 bases and at J to 5 bases, leaving 4 bases not matched to a gene. The CDR3 nucleotides read TGCGCCAGCAGGCAGGGGGCAGGAGATACGCAGTATTTT. Encoded protein: CASRQGAGDTQYF.

This chain joins TRBV5-6 and TRBJ2-1; 8 bases map to TRBD2. Trimming at V came to 3 bases and at J to 4 bases, leaving 6 bases not matched to a gene. Per the germline V gene, CDR1 is SGHDT and CDR2 is YYEEEE. The CDR3 extends over 15 amino acids. The CDR3 coding sequence is TGTGCCAGCAGCTCCGGACCGGGGGGGTACAATGAGCAGTTCTTC. Its protein product is CASSSGPGGYNEQFF. The full variable domain, in which reference TRBV5-6 and TRBJ2-1 provide the parts outside the CDR3, is DAGVTQSPTHLIKTRGQQVTLRCSPKSGHDTVSWYQQALGQGPQFIFQYYEEEERQRGNFPDRFSGHQFPNYSSELNVNALLLGDSALYLCASSSGPGGYNEQFFGPGTRLTVL.

The genes are TRBV11-2 and TRBJ1-5; D might be TRBD1 (6 bases). CDR3 length: 14 residues. The germline V and J ends were trimmed by 1 base and 2 bases, with 6 bases remaining between them. Per the germline V gene, CDR1 is SGHAT and CDR2 is FQNNGV. CDR3 bases: TGTGCCAGCAGCTTAGCAGGGGGCAATCAGCCCCAGCATTTT. It encodes CASSLAGGNQPQHF.

CDR3 bases: TGTGCCAGCAGTGAAGTATTAGCCTACAATGAGCAGTTCTTC. This translates into CASSEVLAYNEQFF. The rearrangement links TRBV2 to TRBJ2-1; unclear D gene. In germline, CDR1 is SNHLY, CDR2 FYNNEI. CDR3 length equals 14 residues. Trimming removed 1 base from V and 2 bases from J, with 6 bases in between. Looking up the rest from reference TRBV2 and TRBJ2-1 gives the full variable domain: EPEVTQTPSHQVTQMGQEVILRCVPISNHLYFYWYRQILGQKVEFLVSFYNNEISEKSEIFDDQFSVERPDGSNFTLKIRSTKLEDSAMYFCASSEVLAYNEQFFGPGTRLTVL.

The V gene is TRBV7-9, the J gene TRBJ1-3; a weak D match, TRBD1 (6 bases). Per germline, CDR1 SEHNR and CDR2 FQNEAQ (reference sequence). The CDR3 spans 16 residues. V lost 1 base to trimming and J lost 2 bases, with 12 bases between them. CDR3 coding DNA: TGTGCCAGCAGCTTAGTTTCAGGGGCGCCTGGAAACACCATATATTTT. Its translation is CASSLVSGAPGNTIYF. The whole variable domain, filled in from reference TRBV7-9 and TRBJ1-3, reads DTGVSQNPRHKITKRGQNVTFRCDPISEHNRLYWYRQTLGQGPEFLTYFQNEAQLEKSRLLSDRFSAERPKGSFSTLEIQRTEQGDSAMYLCASSLVSGAPGNTIYFGEGSWLTVV.

The chain employs TRBV5-4 and TRBJ1-1; D perhaps matches TRBD1 (5 bases). This CDR3 comprises 13 residues. Trimming removed 3 bases from V and 5 bases from J, with 11 bases in between. Germline CDR1 SGHNT, CDR2 YYREEE (reference sequence). In nucleotides, the CDR3 is TGTGCCAGCAGCTATCCGGGGGGGACTGAAGCTTTCTTT. Its protein product is CASSYPGGTEAFF.

The chain is built from TRBV14 and TRBJ1-6; the D is unclear. V was pared by 3 bases and J by 9 bases, with 9 bases between. This CDR3 is built from 13 residues. CDR1 SGHDN and CDR2 FVKESK come from the germline V gene. The CDR3 DNA reads as TGTGCCAGCAGCCAGCACTCCGGTTCACCCCTCCACTTT. This translates into CASSQHSGSPLHF.

The chain uses TRBV28 and TRBJ2-2; the match to TRBD2 covers 7 bases. Germline-derived CDR1 and CDR2 are MDHEN and SYDVKM. This CDR3 is 15 amino acids long. The V gene end was trimmed by 1 base and the J gene end by 3 bases; junction bases not matched to a gene: 2. The CDR3 spells CASSLSAGDTGELFF. In DNA form, the CDR3 reads TGTGCCAGCAGTTTATCGGCGGGGGACACCGGGGAGCTGTTTTTT. Full variable domain (remainder filled in from reference TRBV28 and TRBJ2-2): DVKVTQSSRYLVKRTGEKVFLECVQDMDHENMFWYRQDPGLGLRLIYFSYDVKMKEKGDIPEGYSVSREKKERFSLILESASTNQTSMYLCASSLSAGDTGELFFGEGSRLTVL.

Turning to this clone: At one of its ends the junction is not consistent with the germline gene, which may arise from a read error. This sequence joins TRBV28 and TRBJ2-7; 11 nucleotides line up with TRBD2. The CDR3 sequence is 11 residues long. Germline V gene data show CDR1 as MDHEN and CDR2 as SYDVKM. The CDR3: CASSSSLAGDF. In DNA form, the CDR3 reads TGTGCCAGCAGTTCATCACTAGCGGGGGACTTC.

The rearrangement uses TRBV6-6 and TRBJ2-3, with TRBD1 as a possible D gene (5 bases). Trimming removed 2 bases at V and 3 bases at J, with 12 bases between. Germline lookup yields CDR1 MNHNY and CDR2 SVGAGI (reference sequence). This CDR3 is built from 15 residues. The CDR3 nucleotides read TGTGCCAGCAGTTACGACATCCCAGGGACAGATACGCAGTATTTT. Protein product: CASSYDIPGTDTQYF.

The chain combines TRBV10-3 with TRBJ2-1, with D tentatively TRBD2 (5 bases). This CDR3 comprises 13 residues. The V gene lost 6 bases and the J gene lost 6 bases, with 12 bases spanning the gap. Per germline, CDR1 ENHRY and CDR2 SYGVKD. CDR3 amino acids: CAISDDYGNEQFF. The CDR3, as DNA: TGTGCCATCAGCGATGACTACGGCAATGAGCAGTTCTTC.

The table lists this clone with a count of one. The chain couples TRBV28 to TRBJ1-2; TRBD1 is a possible D gene (5 bases). The CDR3 covers 14 residues. Looked up from germline, CDR1 is MDHEN and CDR2 is SYDVKM. With 5 bases removed from V and 3 bases from J, the gap between germline ends came to 13 bases. The CDR3 DNA reads as TGTGCCAGCAGTCGCCTAGGGGTGGACTATGGCTACACCTTC. It specifies CASSRLGVDYGYTF.

This clone was counted only a few times. V gene TRBV10-3 combines with J gene TRBJ1-3; D might be TRBD1 (6 bases). This CDR3 is 14 amino acids long. Between the trimmed V and J ends, which lost 10 bases and 0 bases, there was a span of 13 bases. The germline CDR1 and CDR2 sequences are ENHRY and SYGVKD. CDR3 sequence reads: CATQGGNSGNTIYF. CDR3 coding DNA: TGTGCCACACAGGGCGGCAACTCTGGAAACACCATATATTTT.

The chain is built from TRBV6-6 and TRBJ1-2; the D gene is possibly TRBD1 (6 bases). The CDR3 is made up of 13 amino acids. Trimming removed 8 bases at V and 3 bases at J, with 13 bases between. The V gene's germline CDR1 is MNHNY and CDR2 SVGAGI (reference sequence). For the CDR3, the DNA is TGTGCCAGCTTCCATCGGACAGACTATGGCTACACCTTC. This encodes CASFHRTDYGYTF.

This clone has more than one count but fewer than ten. The rearrangement links TRBV5-1 to TRBJ1-4; no definite D call. Trimming removed 1 base from V and 0 bases from J, with 10 bases in between. The V gene's germline CDR1 is SGHRS and CDR2 YFSETQ. The CDR3 runs to 16 residues. CDR3 residues: CASSLTLAATNEKLFF. The DNA for the CDR3 is TGCGCCAGCAGCTTGACCCTGGCGGCAACTAATGAAAAACTGTTTTTT.

This chain joins TRBV10-1 and TRBJ2-7; 7 nucleotides line up with TRBD2. The CDR3 extends over 14 amino acids. The V segment lost 6 bases and the J segment 6 bases; nucleotides outside the gene matches: 11. CDR1 and CDR2 from the germline V gene are WNHNN and SYGVQD (reference sequence). This CDR3 is CASSRLTSAGEQYF. DNA for the CDR3: TGCGCCAGCAGCCGTCTTACTAGCGCGGGCGAGCAGTACTTC.

The V call is TRBV4-2, the J call TRBJ2-2, with no clear D. The germline V gene encodes CDR1 LGHNA and CDR2 YNFKEQ. V lost 0 bases and J 0 bases, leaving 8 bases between the germline ends. The CDR3 has 16 amino acids. CDR3 sequence reads: CASSQDGSTNTGELFF. DNA of the CDR3: TGTGCCAGCAGCCAAGATGGTAGTACGAACACCGGGGAGCTGTTTTTT.

CDR3: CASSRQGSPYEQYF. The CDR3 DNA follows: TGTGCCAGCAGTCGACAGGGATCCCCCTACGAGCAGTACTTC. This rearrangement joins TRBV28 to TRBJ2-7, with TRBD1 matching 7 bases. Germline V gene sequence: CDR1 MDHEN, CDR2 SYDVKM. The CDR3 has 14 residues. The V segment lost 5 bases and the J segment 2 bases; nucleotides outside the gene matches: 6. Together with reference TRBV28 and TRBJ2-7, the CDR3 gives the full variable domain: DVKVTQSSRYLVKRTGEKVFLECVQDMDHENMFWYRQDPGLGLRLIYFSYDVKMKEKGDIPEGYSVSREKKERFSLILESASTNQTSMYLCASSRQGSPYEQYFGPGTRLTVT.

The chain uses TRBV5-4 and TRBJ2-4, with a tentative D call TRBD2 (6 bases). Germline CDR1 and CDR2: SGHNT and YYREEE (reference sequence). Trimming shortened V by 4 bases and J by 8 bases, and 19 bases separated the two germline ends. The CDR3 consists of 15 residues. CDR3 region: CASSGEALGEDIQYF. In DNA form, the CDR3 reads TGTGCCAGCAGCGGGGAGGCCTTAGGCGAAGACATTCAGTACTTC.

The chain links TRBV11-3 to TRBJ2-3; D perhaps matches TRBD1 (5 bases). The germline V gene has CDR1 SGHNT and CDR2 YENEEA. The CDR3 spans 14 residues. Trimming took 4 bases from V and 3 from J, leaving 11 bases between them. CDR3 sequence: CASSSNSGTDTQYF. CDR3 coding DNA: TGTGCCAGCAGCTCAAACTCAGGGACAGATACGCAGTATTTT.